The 19 T cell receptor beta chains below come from one sample, sequenced in a study of blood T cell repertoires in COVID-19. Using immunoSEQ multiplex PCR, the repertoire was profiled, and TCRdb retains in-frame clones only, with some absent. Here the sample spans almost 400,000 clones, about 87% being singletons. What was sequenced was peripheral blood. These receptors originate from a woman aged 55-70 years with COVID-19, enrolled during active disease.

The rearrangement joins TRBV5-1 to TRBJ2-2; 7 bases agree with TRBD1. The trim removed 5 bases at V and 5 bases at J, leaving 9 bases unmatched. CDR1 SGHRS and CDR2 YFSETQ come from the germline V gene. The CDR3 has 15 amino acids. The CDR3 region is CASRTAQGRTGELFF. The CDR3 coding sequence is TGCGCCAGCAGGACCGCACAGGGGCGGACCGGGGAGCTGTTTTTT.

This clone was picked up a small number of times. The V and J genes are TRBV28 and TRBJ1-2; no reliable D call. CDR3 length: 14 residues. V lost 3 bases to trimming and J lost 4 bases, with 12 bases between them. Per the germline V gene, CDR1 is MDHEN and CDR2 is SYDVKM. CDR3 in DNA: TGTGCCAGCAGTTTGCTCCGGGTCCTCTATGGCTACACCTTC. It translates to CASSLLRVLYGYTF.

The chain has TRBV5-1 and TRBJ2-7; 11 positions agree with TRBD1. Germline assignment: CDR1 SGHRS and CDR2 YFSETQ. This CDR3 spans 14 amino acids. Trimming removed 4 bases from V and 7 bases from J; junction bases left unmatched: 7. CDR3 coding DNA: TGCGCCAGCAGCCTGGGACAGGGGGTTAGGGAGCAGTACTTC. This sequence encodes CASSLGQGVREQYF. Full variable domain (missing parts from reference TRBV5-1 and TRBJ2-7): KAGVTQTPRYLIKTRGQQVTLSCSPISGHRSVSWYQQTPGQGLQFLFEYFSETQRNKGNFPGRFSGRQFSNSRSEMNVSTLELGDSALYLCASSLGQGVREQYFGPGTRLTVT.

This chain joins TRBV2 and TRBJ1-6; 7 nucleotides agree with TRBD1. Looked up from germline, CDR1 is SNHLY and CDR2 is FYNNEI. This CDR3 contains 15 residues. V lost 2 bases, J lost 7 bases, and 5 bases stayed unmatched. The CDR3, as DNA: TGTGCCAGCAGTGAAATGGGACAGAGCAATTCACCCCTCCACTTT. Its protein product is CASSEMGQSNSPLHF.

The chain has TRBV30 and TRBJ2-2, with D tentatively TRBD1 (6 bases). Germline values: CDR1 GTSNPN, CDR2 SVGIG (reference sequence). The germline V and J ends were trimmed by 6 bases and 7 bases, with 15 bases remaining between them. The CDR3 consists of 13 residues. DNA of the CDR3: TGTGCCTGCGAGCAGGGGCGAGGCGGGGAGCTGTTTTTT. This codes for CACEQGRGGELFF. The variable domain in full, completed from reference TRBV30 and TRBJ2-2, reads SQTIHQWPATLVQPVGSPLSLECTVEGTSNPNLYWYRQAAGRGLQLLFYSVGIGQISSEVPQNLSASRPQDRQFILSSKKLLLSDSGFYLCACEQGRGGELFFGEGSRLTVL.

This clone was observed a few times. At the DNA level, this CDR3 is encoded by other sequences in the same sample as well. The V and J genes are TRBV9 and TRBJ2-1; 7 bases line up with TRBD1. The CDR3 covers 15 residues. The junction had 0 bases not matched to a gene; V was cut back by 0 bases and J by 0 bases. Germline V lookup: CDR1 SGDLS, CDR2 YYNGEE. Written as DNA, the CDR3 is TGTGCCAGCAGCGTAGGACAGGGCTCCTACAATGAGCAGTTCTTC. Encoded protein: CASSVGQGSYNEQFF.

This chain links TRBV3-1 (or the pseudogene TRBV3-2) with TRBJ1-1; D is ambiguous. The germline V gene has CDR1 LGHDT and CDR2 YNNKEL (reference sequence). The CDR3 sequence is 13 residues long. V lost 0 bases to trimming and J lost 11 bases, with 13 bases between them. The CDR3 reads CASSQDWGAGAFF. The DNA for the CDR3 is TGTGCCAGCAGCCAAGATTGGGGAGCGGGGGCTTTCTTT.

This chain links TRBV3-1 (or the pseudogene TRBV3-2) with TRBJ1-4; maybe TRBD1 (6 bases). Trimming took 0 bases from V and 8 from J, leaving 13 bases between them. The CDR3 runs 15 residues. The germline V gene has CDR1 LGHDT and CDR2 YNNKEL (reference sequence). The CDR3 spells CASSQDWGGREKLFF. CDR3 nucleotides: TGTGCCAGCAGCCAAGATTGGGGGGGCCGGGAAAAACTGTTTTTT.

This rearrangement joins TRBV19 to TRBJ2-1; D is ambiguous. CDR1 is LNHDA, CDR2 SQIVND, per germline (reference sequence). The CDR3 contains 12 residues. V was pared by 7 bases and J by 5 bases, with 9 bases between. CDR3 sequence (DNA): TGTGCCAGTACGACTGGAAACAATGAGCAGTTCTTC. It codes for CASTTGNNEQFF.

The CDR3 reads CASRGGELWGYTF. The CDR3 DNA sequence: TGTGCCAGCCGAGGGGGCGAGCTTTGGGGCTACACCTTC. The chain combines TRBV5-4 with TRBJ1-2; 7 bases fit TRBD1. This CDR3 has 13 amino acids. The germline CDR1 and CDR2 sequences are SGHNT and YYREEE (reference sequence). The V gene end was trimmed by 7 bases and the J gene end by 8 bases; junction bases not matched to a gene: 11.

The J gene is TRBJ2-5, the V gene TRBV10-3, with 8 bases fitting TRBD2. The V gene's germline CDR1 is ENHRY and CDR2 SYGVKD. J lost 4 bases, V lost 6 bases, and 19 bases had no gene match. The CDR3 totals 18 residues. CDR3 sequence reads: CAISPGERGGDKRETQYF. The DNA for the CDR3 is TGTGCCATCAGCCCCGGGGAACGGGGGGGGGATAAGCGAGAGACCCAGTACTTC.

The chain joins TRBV5-8 to TRBJ1-4; D is unclear. Per germline, CDR1 SGHTS and CDR2 YDEGEE. This CDR3 has 16 amino acids. V was trimmed by 4 bases and J by 0 bases, leaving 13 bases between them. The CDR3 nucleotides are TGTGCCAGCAGCAAGAGGGCCCGGGCAACTAATGAAAAACTGTTTTTT. Its protein is CASSKRARATNEKLFF. Filled out from reference TRBV5-8 and TRBJ1-4, the complete variable domain reads EAGVTQSPTHLIKTRGQQATLRCSPISGHTSVYWYQQALGLGLQFLLWYDEGEERNRGNFPPRFSGRQFPNYSSELNVNALELEDSALYLCASSKRARATNEKLFFGSGTQLSVL.

This clone has only one observation. V gene TRBV11-2 combines with J gene TRBJ2-2; 8 nucleotides line up with TRBD2. The germline gives CDR1 SGHAT, CDR2 FQNNGV. Losses at the gene ends were 6 bases for V and 5 bases for J; bases not matched to a gene: 11. There are 16 residues in the CDR3. The CDR3 bases are TGTGCCAGCAGGTCTCGGCGGCTAGCGGGTACCGGGGAGCTGTTTTTT. Residues: CASRSRRLAGTGELFF.

V is TRBV20-1 and J is TRBJ2-5; 7 bases match TRBD2. V was pared by 3 bases and J by 4 bases, with 14 bases of the junction left unmatched. The germline V gene has CDR1 DFQATT and CDR2 SNEGSKA (reference sequence). This CDR3 region has 16 residues. The CDR3, as DNA: TGCAGTGCTAGTGGACTGCTCAACGGGGGGTTAGAGACCCAGTACTTC. Amino acids: CSASGLLNGGLETQYF.

This clone appeared a single time. This chain joins TRBV10-1 and TRBJ1-1; TRBD1 aligns across 9 bases. CDR1 is WNHNN, CDR2 SYGVQD, per germline (reference sequence). V lost 9 bases and J lost 2; bases outside the gene matches: 16. The CDR3 runs to 17 residues. The CDR3 loop is CARPGEDRGAENTEAFF. CDR3 sequence (DNA): TGCGCCAGACCCGGTGAGGACAGGGGCGCGGAAAACACTGAAGCTTTCTTT.

The chain links TRBV5-1 to TRBJ1-6, with 7 bases aligning to TRBD1. The CDR3 has 17 amino acids. V trimming: 3 bases; J trimming: 9 bases; junction bases outside the gene matches: 15. CDR1 and CDR2 (germline): SGHRS, YFSETQ. The CDR3 protein is CASSWLPLGTVVSPLHF. CDR3 bases: TGCGCCAGCAGCTGGCTCCCCCTCGGGACAGTAGTTTCACCCCTCCACTTT.

The chain uses TRBV6-5 and TRBJ1-1; a weak D match, TRBD1 (5 bases). Trimming left V 3 bases short and J 0 bases short, with 14 bases between. Looked up from germline, CDR1 is MNHEY and CDR2 is SVGAGI. CDR3 length: 16 amino acids. CDR3 in amino acids: CASSYGTTGMNTEAFF. Written as DNA, the CDR3 is TGTGCCAGCAGTTATGGGACTACGGGCATGAACACTGAAGCTTTCTTT.

CDR3 coding DNA: TGTGCCAGCTCACCCTCCTCGAGGAACACTGAAGCTTTCTTT. This translates into CASSPSSRNTEAFF. This chain uses TRBV18 with TRBJ1-1; D remains unclear. Germline V gene lookup returns CDR1 KGHSH and CDR2 LQKENI. CDR3 size: 14 residues. Trimming cost V 3 bases and J 1 base, with 9 bases left between them.

This chain connects TRBV6-5 to TRBJ2-2; TRBD2 matches at 7 bases. Germline CDR1 and CDR2: MNHEY and SVGAGI. CDR3 length: 13 amino acids. The ends lost 6 bases at V and 4 bases at J; junction bases unmatched: 2. Here the CDR3 DNA reads TGTGCCAGCAGGGGGGGGGTCACCGGGGAGCTGTTTTTT. Protein sequence: CASRGGVTGELFF.